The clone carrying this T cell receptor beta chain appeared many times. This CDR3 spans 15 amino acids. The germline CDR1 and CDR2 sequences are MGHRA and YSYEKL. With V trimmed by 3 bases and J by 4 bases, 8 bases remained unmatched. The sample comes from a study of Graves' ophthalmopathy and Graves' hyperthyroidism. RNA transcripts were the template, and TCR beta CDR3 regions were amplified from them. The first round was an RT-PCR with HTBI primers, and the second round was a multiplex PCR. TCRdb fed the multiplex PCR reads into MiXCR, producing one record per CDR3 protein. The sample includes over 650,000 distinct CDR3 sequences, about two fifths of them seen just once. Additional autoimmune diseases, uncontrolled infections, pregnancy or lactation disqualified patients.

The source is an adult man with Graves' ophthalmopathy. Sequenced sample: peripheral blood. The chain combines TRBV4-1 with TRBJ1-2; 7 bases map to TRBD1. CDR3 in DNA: TGCGCCAGCAGCCATAGACAGGGAGGCACCTATGGCTACACCTTC. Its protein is CASSHRQGGTYGYTF.